Listed below are T cell receptor beta chains from one sample, sequenced in a study of breast tumors, draining lymph nodes, adjacent tissues. TCRdb re-analysed the multiplex PCR reads in MiXCR, keeping a single row per CDR3 protein. The sample records over 20,000 distinct CDR3 sequences, approximately 31% being singletons. Sequencing used breast tumor tissue. The receptor source for this set is a female donor with breast cancer. Some clones in this sample may be carry-over from other donors' samples. Both conserved end residues are part of each CDR3. A D gene is named only where the DNA matches it firmly. Some rows have no size entry. The others give once, few or many, or a class for an expanded clone.

J gene | clone size | CDR3 length | D gene | V gene | CDR3 DNA | CDR3 protein
TRBJ1-1 | . | 14 | . | TRBV15 | TGTGCCACCAGCGTTCCTGCCGCGGGGACTGAAGCTTTCTTT | CATSVPAAGTEAFF
TRBJ2-3 | many | 11 | . | TRBV10-3 | TGTGCCATCAGTGGGTTAGATACGCAGTATTTT | CAISGLDTQYF
TRBJ2-7 | . | 15 | TRBD1 | TRBV3-1 | TGTGCCAGCAGCCATCGAGGGACAGGTACCTACGAGCAGTACTTC | CASSHRGTGTYEQYF
TRBJ1-2 | many | 15 | . | TRBV28 | TGTGCCAGCAGTGCCCAAAGGGGGGGAGACTATGGCTACACCTTC | CASSAQRGGDYGYTF
TRBJ1-2 | once | 13 | TRBD1 | TRBV20-1 | TGCAGTGCAAGACAGGGACACTTGGGAGGCTACACCTTC | CSARQGHLGGYTF
TRBJ1-1 | . | 12 | . | TRBV7-2 | TGTGCCAGCAGCTTCCAGAACACTGAAGCTTTCTTT | CASSFQNTEAFF
TRBJ2-5 | many | 16 | TRBD2 | TRBV7-2 | TGTGCCAGCAGCTTAGATTATAGCGGGAGGGCGGAGACCCAGTACTTC | CASSLDYSGRAETQYF
TRBJ2-7 | many | 14 | . | TRBV20-1 | TGCAGTGCGGGAGCGAGGGTAGCGGCCTACGAGCAGTACTTC | CSAGARVAAYEQYF
TRBJ2-2 | . | 12 | . | TRBV7-2 | TGTGCCAGCAGCTTAGACACCGGGGAGCTGTTTTTT | CASSLDTGELFF
TRBJ1-4 | many | 16 | TRBD1 | TRBV7-9 | TGTGCCAGCAGCCCCGGGACAGCAGACTGGAATGAAAAACTGTTTTTT | CASSPGTADWNEKLFF
TRBJ1-5 | many | 14 | TRBD1 | TRBV25-1 | TGTGCCAGCAGTGAAAGGGACAGTGATCAGCCCCAGCATTTT | CASSERDSDQPQHF
TRBJ2-1 | few | 12 | TRBD1 | TRBV28 | TGTGCCAGCAGTCAGGGGGCCAATGAGCAGTTCTTC | CASSQGANEQFF
TRBJ1-6 | many | 12 | . | TRBV20-1 | TGCAGTGCTGGTCAGGCAAATTCACCCCTCCACTTT | CSAGQANSPLHF
TRBJ1-6 | . | 15 | . | TRBV7-8 | TGTGCCGGCAGCTTAAGGCGCCAGGGTAATTCACCTCTCCACTTT | CAGSLRRQGNSPLHF
TRBJ2-3 | . | 14 | . | TRBV6-1 | TGTGCCAGCAGCCCCCGTGAAACCACAGATACGCAGTATTTT | CASSPRETTDTQYF
TRBJ2-7 | many | 12 | . | TRBV27 | TGTGCCAGCAGGTCATTATACTACGAGCAGTACTTC | CASRSLYYEQYF
TRBJ2-3 | . | 16 | TRBD2 | TRBV6-6 | TGTGCCAGCAGTCGCACCGTAGCGGGAGAAGGGGATACGCAGTATTTT | CASSRTVAGEGDTQYF
TRBJ2-3 | many | 15 | TRBD1 | TRBV3-1 | TGTGCCAGCAGCCAAGCGCCGGGACAGGGAACAACGCAGTATTTT | CASSQAPGQGTTQYF
TRBJ2-2 | . | 13 | . | TRBV20-1 | TGCAGTGCCAAAACGCAGGGGACCGGGGAGCTGTTTTTT | CSAKTQGTGELFF
TRBJ2-1 | many | 16 | TRBD2 | TRBV11-2 | TGTGCCAGCAGCTTAGTAACAGCGGGAGGGTTCAATGAGCAGTTCTTC | CASSLVTAGGFNEQFF
TRBJ1-4 | many | 14 | . | TRBV5-1 | TGCGCCAGCAGCGGAGGGGCAGGAGATGAAAAACTGTTTTTT | CASSGGAGDEKLFF
TRBJ2-2 | . | 15 | . | TRBV19 | TGTGCCAGTAGGGCCTCCGGAGGCGAAGACGGGGAGCTGTTTTTT | CASRASGGEDGELFF
TRBJ2-7 | many | 15 | . | TRBV9 | TGTGCCAGCAGCGTAGGGGTAGGAGGATTCTACGAGCAGTACTTC | CASSVGVGGFYEQYF
TRBJ2-3 | many | 17 | TRBD1 | TRBV19 | TGTGCCAGTAGTATACCCTCCCCAGGGGGAGGCACAGATACGCAGTATTTT | CASSIPSPGGGTDTQYF
TRBJ2-5 | . | 16 | TRBD2 | TRBV28 | TGTGCCAGCGGCCTAGCGGGGTTTGGGGAGGGAGAGACCCAGTACTTC | CASGLAGFGEGETQYF
TRBJ1-4 | many | 15 | TRBD1 | TRBV5-5 | TGTGCCAGCAGCTTGTCAGGGGGGAATCGGGAAAAACTGTTTTTT | CASSLSGGNREKLFF
TRBJ2-1 | many | 12 | . | TRBV29-1 | TGCAGCGCCGGACAGTTAATCAATGAGCAGTTCTTC | CSAGQLINEQFF
TRBJ2-7 | . | 14 | TRBD1 | TRBV7-2 | TGTGCCAGCAGTTTAGTGGACAGGGACTACGAGCAGTACTTC | CASSLVDRDYEQYF
TRBJ2-1 | many | 14 | . | TRBV12-3/TRBV12-4 | TGTGCCAGCAGTTTAGGGCGCGGGACGGCTGAGCAGTTCTTC | CASSLGRGTAEQFF
TRBJ1-4 | medium-sized | 16 | TRBD1 | TRBV7-6 | TGTGCCAGCAGCTCCCAGCAGGGGGAAGAGCGTGAAAAACTGTTTTTT | CASSSQQGEEREKLFF
TRBJ2-7 | many | 15 | . | TRBV5-1 | TGCGCCAGCAGCTTGAGGTCAGGACAGAGTGGCGAGCAGTACTTC | CASSLRSGQSGEQYF
TRBJ2-5 | once | 16 | . | TRBV3-1 | TGTGCCAGCAGCCAAGACACCAGTCCGTCCCAAGAGACCCAGTACTTC | CASSQDTSPSQETQYF
TRBJ2-3 | many | 15 | TRBD1 | TRBV6-5 | TGTGCCAGCAGTTACACAGGGGGCACGCCAGATACGCAGTATTTT | CASSYTGGTPDTQYF
TRBJ2-5 | . | 16 | . | TRBV7-9 | TGTGCCAGCAACCCCCTCAAAACAGGGGGGGCAGAGACCCAGTACTTC | CASNPLKTGGAETQYF
TRBJ1-6 | medium-sized | 14 | . | TRBV11-3 | TGTGCCAGCAGCTTATGGGGATCGGATTCACCCCTCCACTTT | CASSLWGSDSPLHF
TRBJ2-7 | many | 14 | TRBD1 | TRBV20-1 | TGCAGTGCTAGAGTAGGGGGCGGGTTTAGTGAGCAGTACTTC | CSARVGGGFSEQYF
TRBJ2-1 | many | 15 | . | TRBV6-1 | TGTGCCAGCAGTGAAGCCGGCGGGAACTACAATGAGCAGTTCTTC | CASSEAGGNYNEQFF
TRBJ2-5 | . | 15 | . | TRBV7-9 | TGTGCCAGCAGCTTAGGAACGACAGTCCAAGAGACCCAGTACTTC | CASSLGTTVQETQYF
TRBJ2-1 | . | 15 | . | TRBV11-2 | TGTGCCAGCAGCTTAGGCTGGACAAGGGGCAATGAGCAGTTCTTC | CASSLGWTRGNEQFF
TRBJ1-2 | many | 16 | . | TRBV3-1 | TGTGCCAGCAGCCAAGATATTTTGTCGGGGGGCTCTGGCTACACCTTC | CASSQDILSGGSGYTF
TRBJ2-2 | few | 18 | TRBD2 | TRBV28 | TGTGCCAGCAGTTCACCCGGACTAGCGGGAGGATACACCGGGGAGCTGTTTTTT | CASSSPGLAGGYTGELFF
TRBJ2-7 | many | 15 | TRBD1 | TRBV27 | TGTGCCAGCAGTCCAGGGACAGGCATCTCCTACGAGCAGTACTTC | CASSPGTGISYEQYF
TRBJ2-1 | many | 17 | TRBD2 | TRBV5-1 | TGCGCCAGCAGCTTCCTTTTGGCCAGCGGGAGAAGCTATGAGCAGTTCTTC | CASSFLLASGRSYEQFF
TRBJ2-1 | many | 16 | . | TRBV6-1 | TGTGCCAGCAGTGTTGAAGGCGGAAGCGGCTACAATGAGCAGTTCTTC | CASSVEGGSGYNEQFF
TRBJ2-1 | . | 14 | TRBD2 | TRBV20-1 | TGCAGTGCCCCGACTAGCGGGGGGGACAATGAGCAGTTCTTC | CSAPTSGGDNEQFF
TRBJ2-7 | many | 10 | . | TRBV6-2/TRBV6-3 | TGTGCCAGCAGAGGAAACGAGCAGTACTTC | CASRGNEQYF
TRBJ1-2 | many | 14 | TRBD1 | TRBV13 | TGTGCCAGCAGCTTAGGCCAGGGGGCTTATGGCTACACCTTC | CASSLGQGAYGYTF
TRBJ2-1 | many | 15 | . | TRBV7-6 | TGTGCCAGCAGCGCGCCTGGGGATACGTACAATGAGCAGTTCTTC | CASSAPGDTYNEQFF
TRBJ1-2 | few | 13 | . | TRBV28 | TGTGCCAGCGGAGGGCTCGGGAACTATGGCTACACCTTC | CASGGLGNYGYTF
TRBJ2-1 | . | 15 | TRBD2 | TRBV5-8 | TGTGCCAGCAGCTTGGTGGCTAGCGGGAGATCTGAGCAGTTCTTC | CASSLVASGRSEQFF
TRBJ2-4 | . | 17 | TRBD1 | TRBV19 | TGTGCCAGTATAGTAGTCCGGGACAGCAGAGCCAAAAACATTCAGTACTTC | CASIVVRDSRAKNIQYF
TRBJ2-3 | few | 14 | . | TRBV18 | TGTGCCAGCTCACCACCCCTAGGCACAGATACGCAGTATTTT | CASSPPLGTDTQYF
TRBJ2-1 | once | 15 | TRBD1 | TRBV20-1 | TGCAGTGCTGGAGATGGGACAGGAACCTACGATGAGCAGTTCTTC | CSAGDGTGTYDEQFF
TRBJ2-7 | many | 17 | . | TRBV18 | TGTGCCAGCTCACCATGGGTCGGGGCGGAGAGCTCCTACGAGCAGTACTTC | CASSPWVGAESSYEQYF
TRBJ2-7 | medium-sized | 15 | TRBD1 | TRBV20-1 | TGCAGTGCTAGAGATGTCCAGGACAGGGGCCACGAGCAGTACTTC | CSARDVQDRGHEQYF